These 5 T cell receptor beta chains originate from one sample sequenced in a study of cytomegalovirus exposure and HLA in healthy donors. This PCR relied on a set of 60 Vbeta primers and 13 Jbeta primers. Sequenced by immunoSEQ multiplex PCR; TCRdb stores in-frame clones only, minus some. The sample lists around 64,000 clones, roughly two thirds seen once, with around 2.7% in the top ten. The source material was PBMCs. Receptors were obtained from a woman between 45 and 60 years old in good health and CMV-seronegative.

As concerns this clone: An end of the junction differs from the germline gene, which may be a read error. The chain recombines TRBV9 with TRBJ2-6; TRBD1 agrees at 8 bases. The CDR3 runs 18 residues. Germline V CDR1 and CDR2: SGDLS, YYNGEE. The CDR3, as DNA: TGTGCCAGCAGCGTACTGGGGCAGGGGGCCCCTGGGGCCAACGTCCCGACTTTC. Residues: CASSVLGQGAPGANVPTF.

CDR3 nucleotide sequence: TGTGCCAGCAGTTACTCGGGGGCTTCGGGCGAGCAGTACTTC. It is translated as CASSYSGASGEQYF. The genes are TRBV6-5 and TRBJ2-7; a possible D gene is TRBD1 (6 bases). In germline, CDR1 is MNHEY, CDR2 SVGAGI. The CDR3 has 14 residues. V lost 0 bases and J lost 6, with 12 bases in between.

V is TRBV5-8 and J is TRBJ1-1; 9 nucleotides line up with TRBD1. The junction had 5 bases not matched to a gene; V was cut back by 5 bases and J by 6 bases. Germline V gene sequence: CDR1 SGHTS, CDR2 YDEGEE. The CDR3 length is 13 residues. The CDR3 nucleotides read TGTGCCAGCAGGGGGACAGGGCGGGCTGAAGCTTTCTTT. Translation gives CASRGTGRAEAFF.

This sequence joins TRBV28 and TRBJ2-7; 9 nucleotides agree with TRBD2. The length of the CDR3 is 15 residues. The J segment lost 1 base and the V segment lost 2 bases, leaving 3 bases of the junction unmatched. The germline CDR1 and CDR2 sequences are MDHEN and SYDVKM. The DNA of the CDR3 is TGTGCCAGCAGTTTAGGCCTAGCGGGATCCTACGAGCAGTACTTC. Residues: CASSLGLAGSYEQYF.

The chain employs TRBV6-5 and TRBJ1-5; D is undetermined. This CDR3 has 14 amino acids. Germline CDR1 and CDR2: MNHEY and SVGAGI. Trimming removed 5 bases at V and 4 bases at J, with 12 bases between. For the CDR3, the DNA is TGTGCCAGCAGTGACCGGGAAAGAAATCAGCCCCAGCATTTT. Its translation is CASSDRERNQPQHF.